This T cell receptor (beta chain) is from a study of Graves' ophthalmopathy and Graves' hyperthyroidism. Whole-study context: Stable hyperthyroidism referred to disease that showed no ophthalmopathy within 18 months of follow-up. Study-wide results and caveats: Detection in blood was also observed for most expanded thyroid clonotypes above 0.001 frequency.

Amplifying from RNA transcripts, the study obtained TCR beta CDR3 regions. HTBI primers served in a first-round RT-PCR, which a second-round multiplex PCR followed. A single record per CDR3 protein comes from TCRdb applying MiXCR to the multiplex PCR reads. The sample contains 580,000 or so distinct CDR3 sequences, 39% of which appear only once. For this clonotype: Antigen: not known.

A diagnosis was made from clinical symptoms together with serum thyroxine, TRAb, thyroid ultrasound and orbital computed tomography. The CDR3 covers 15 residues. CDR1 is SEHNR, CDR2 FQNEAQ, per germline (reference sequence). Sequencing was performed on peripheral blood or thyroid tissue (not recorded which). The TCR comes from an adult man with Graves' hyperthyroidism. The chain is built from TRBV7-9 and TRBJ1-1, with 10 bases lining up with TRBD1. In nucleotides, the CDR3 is TGTGCAGCAGCTTCCGGGACAGGGGTGGCGGCTGAAGCTTTCTTT. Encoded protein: CAAASGTGVAAEAFF.